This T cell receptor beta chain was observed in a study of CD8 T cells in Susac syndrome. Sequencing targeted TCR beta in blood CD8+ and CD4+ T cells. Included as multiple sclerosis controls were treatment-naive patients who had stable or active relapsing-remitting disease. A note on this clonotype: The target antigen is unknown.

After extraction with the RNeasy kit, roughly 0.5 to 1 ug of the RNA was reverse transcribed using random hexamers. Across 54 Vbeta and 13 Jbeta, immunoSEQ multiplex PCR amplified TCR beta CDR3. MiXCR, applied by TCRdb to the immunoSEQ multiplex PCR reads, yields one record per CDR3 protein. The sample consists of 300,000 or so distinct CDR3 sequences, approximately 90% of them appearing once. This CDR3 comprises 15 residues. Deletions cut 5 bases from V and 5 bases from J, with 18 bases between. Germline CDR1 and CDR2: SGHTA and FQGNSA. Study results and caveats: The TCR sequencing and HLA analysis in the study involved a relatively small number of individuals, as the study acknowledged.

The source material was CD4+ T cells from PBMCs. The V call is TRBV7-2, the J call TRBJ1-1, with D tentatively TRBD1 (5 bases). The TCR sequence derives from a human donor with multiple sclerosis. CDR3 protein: CASSIYGTSRTEAFF. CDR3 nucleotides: TGTGCCAGCAGCATATACGGGACCTCGAGAACTGAAGCTTTCTTT.